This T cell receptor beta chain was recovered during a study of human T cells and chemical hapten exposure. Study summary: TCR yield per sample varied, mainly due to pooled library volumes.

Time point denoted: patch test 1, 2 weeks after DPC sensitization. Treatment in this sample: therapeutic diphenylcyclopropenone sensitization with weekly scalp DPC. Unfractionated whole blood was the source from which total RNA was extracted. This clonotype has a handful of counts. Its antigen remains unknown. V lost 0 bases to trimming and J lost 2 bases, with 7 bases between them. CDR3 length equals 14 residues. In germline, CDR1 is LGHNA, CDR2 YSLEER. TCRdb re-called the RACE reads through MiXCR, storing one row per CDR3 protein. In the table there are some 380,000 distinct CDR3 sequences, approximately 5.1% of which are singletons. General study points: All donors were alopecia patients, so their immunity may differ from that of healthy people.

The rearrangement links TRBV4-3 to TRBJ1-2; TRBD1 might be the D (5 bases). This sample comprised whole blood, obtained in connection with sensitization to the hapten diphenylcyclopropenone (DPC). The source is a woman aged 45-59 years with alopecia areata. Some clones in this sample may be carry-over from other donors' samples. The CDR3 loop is CASSQDKGNYGYTF. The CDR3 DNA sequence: TGCGCCAGCAGCCAAGATAAGGGGAACTATGGCTACACCTTC.